This T cell receptor (beta chain) was documented in a study of CD8 T cells in ankylosing spondylitis. Regarding the study as a whole: One TCR beta motif, made up of fewer than 10 highly homologous variants, appeared characteristic of ankylosing spondylitis blood.

The sample holds many counts of this clonotype. Its antigen remains unidentified. One entry per CDR3 protein, called by TCRdb with MiXCR from the 5' RACE reads. The sample includes around 490,000 distinct CDR3 sequences, about 5% of them seen just once. The V and J ends lost 5 bases and 3 bases respectively, with 10 bases between them. The CDR3 has 13 amino acids. Sample: blood, either unsorted or a sorted T cell fraction (not recorded which). This clonotype was obtained from a male donor with ankylosing spondylitis. This chain connects TRBV12-3 or TRBV12-4 to TRBJ1-2; D remains ambiguous. CDR3 DNA sequence: TGTGCCAGCAGTCCCGGGAGACACTATGGCTACACCTTC. Translated: CASSPGRHYGYTF.